Shown below are 9 T cell receptor beta chains from a single sample sequenced in a study of cytomegalovirus exposure and HLA in healthy donors (dated by TCRdb to 2015 to 2018). Libraries were made using the immunoSEQ multiplex PCR assay. The multiplex PCR relied on a mix of 60 forward primers for TCR Vbeta segments and 13 reverse primers for TCR Jbeta segments. In its TCRdb copy, this immuneACCESS table keeps in-frame sequences only and misses some clones. Where compared with another copy, unresolved V genes explain less than half of these, and the others have no known cause. The sample includes under 200,000 clones, with about 80% observed a single time. More than 0.5% of the sample comes from the top ten. Specimen: PBMCs. These receptors were taken from a woman aged 50 to 60 in good health and CMV-seronegative.

This rearrangement joins TRBV30 to TRBJ1-5, with D hard to call. CDR1 and CDR2 (germline): GTSNPN, SVGIG (reference sequence). V lost 4 bases to trimming and J lost 3 bases, with 10 bases between them. This CDR3 is built from 13 residues. The CDR3 sequence is CAWTDGVNQPQHF. DNA of the CDR3: TGTGCCTGGACAGACGGAGTCAATCAGCCCCAGCATTTT.

The rearrangement links TRBV5-1 to TRBJ1-1; no clear D gene. CDR3 length: 12 amino acids. Trimming took off 5 bases at V and 3 bases at J, with 8 bases between the two ends. Germline V gene data show CDR1 as SGHRS and CDR2 as YFSETQ. The CDR3 bases are TGCGCCAGCAGTCCAGGTTACACTGAAGCTTTCTTT. It codes for CASSPGYTEAFF. The variable domain in full, completed from reference TRBV5-1 and TRBJ1-1, reads KAGVTQTPRYLIKTRGQQVTLSCSPISGHRSVSWYQQTPGQGLQFLFEYFSETQRNKGNFPGRFSGRQFSNSRSEMNVSTLELGDSALYLCASSPGYTEAFFGQGTRLTVV.

This chain joins TRBV6-1 and TRBJ1-1; 8 nucleotides align to TRBD1. Germline loops: CDR1 MNHNS, CDR2 SASEGT. The CDR3 totals 15 residues. V lost 7 bases to trimming and J lost 0 bases; unmatched junction nucleotides: 7. DNA for the CDR3: TGTGCCAGCACCGGACAGGGCAGCATGAACACTGAAGCTTTCTTT. Translating it yields CASTGQGSMNTEAFF.

V is TRBV2 and J is TRBJ1-1; 7 bases line up with TRBD1. CDR3 length equals 17 residues. Germline V CDR1 and CDR2: SNHLY, FYNNEI. V lost 4 bases and J lost 2; bases outside the gene matches: 13. In DNA, the CDR3 is TGTGCCAGCAGTGCCCTCTTACGGGGACAGACTAACACTGAAGCTTTCTTT. This codes for CASSALLRGQTNTEAFF.

The chain has TRBV5-1 and TRBJ1-6, with TRBD1 matching 9 bases. The V gene's germline CDR1 is SGHRS and CDR2 YFSETQ. V trimming: 4 bases; J trimming: 8 bases; junction bases outside the gene matches: 7. This CDR3 is 15 amino acids long. CDR3 residues: CASSMGTGIDSPLHF. In DNA, the CDR3 is TGCGCCAGCAGCATGGGGACAGGGATTGATTCACCCCTCCACTTT.

The chain carries TRBV7-3 and TRBJ2-5; D is perhaps TRBD2 (6 bases). Germline V gives CDR1 SGHTA, CDR2 FQGTGA. The CDR3 length is 14 residues. V was shortened by 4 bases and J by 1 base, with 10 bases between the two germline ends. In DNA form, the CDR3 reads TGTGCCAGCAGCTCCGGACTAACCCAAGAGACCCAGTACTTC. Translated: CASSSGLTQETQYF.

The chain joins TRBV19 to TRBJ2-5, with 12 nucleotides matching TRBD2. CDR3 length: 17 residues. V was clipped by 5 bases and J by 5 bases; unmatched bases: 12. The V gene's germline CDR1 is LNHDA and CDR2 SQIVND (reference sequence). The CDR3 coding sequence is TGTGCCAGTAGTGGACTAGCGGGAACCGCTGTCCGGGAGACCCAGTACTTC. It translates to CASSGLAGTAVRETQYF.

The rearrangement links TRBV28 to TRBJ2-7; 7 bases match TRBD2. CDR1 and CDR2 from the germline V gene are MDHEN and SYDVKM. With 3 bases clipped from V and 5 bases from J, the junction kept 10 bases outside the gene matches. The length of the CDR3 is 15 residues. In DNA, the CDR3 is TGTGCCAGCAGTTTTCCCAGCGGGGTAGTCCACGAGCAGTACTTC. The encoded protein is CASSFPSGVVHEQYF.

The chain employs TRBV9 and TRBJ2-4, with D possibly being TRBD1 (5 bases). CDR3 length equals 14 residues. CDR1 SGDLS and CDR2 YYNGEE come from the germline V gene. Trimming removed 0 bases from V and 2 bases from J, with 6 bases in between. The CDR3 loop reads CASSVGGPKNIQYF. CDR3 coding DNA: TGTGCCAGCAGCGTAGGGGGCCCCAAAAACATTCAGTACTTC.